The rows below give T cell receptor beta chains drawn from one sample of a study of breast tumors, draining lymph nodes, adjacent tissues. Each CDR3 protein is one row after TCRdb ran MiXCR on the multiplex PCR reads. This table holds hundreds of thousands of distinct CDR3 sequences, roughly 32% found once. The source material was axillary lymph node tissue. These TCRs come from a female donor with breast cancer. Some clones in this sample may be carry-over from other donors' samples. Each CDR3 is given without its conserved first and last residue. Each record gives: V gene, CDR3 protein.

V: TRBV19
CDR3: ASRQADEQF

V: TRBV30
CDR3: AWSLPLQGGNTEAF

V: TRBV11-2
CDR3: ASSLGTESTDTQY

V: TRBV7-9
CDR3: ASSLGTIFTDTQY

V: TRBV29-1
CDR3: SVESGWDGYT

V: TRBV6-2/TRBV6-3
CDR3: ASSYGVGGQGKETQY

V: TRBV9
CDR3: ASSATAGGQPDTQY

V: TRBV7-2
CDR3: ASRQAGGPYNEQF

V: TRBV9
CDR3: ASGGGGIDTQY

V: TRBV15
CDR3: ATSQGTSGNNEQF

V: TRBV5-6
CDR3: ASSRAGGPADTQY

V: TRBV6-5
CDR3: ASRPFSGANVLT

V: TRBV12-3/TRBV12-4
CDR3: ASTLNSYEQY